Below, one TCR beta chain is given with its context. A few counts support this clone. Its antigen is not yet known. No qualities accompany the bases; no much larger clone lies one base away. The germline V gene specifies SNHLY as CDR1 and FYNNEI as CDR2. V and J are trimmed by 6 bases and 7 bases, and the gene matches miss 11 bases of the junction. CDR3 length: 14 amino acids, cysteine to phenylalanine. Just CDR3 DNA is preserved here, 42 bases in frame from base 1. This entry is derived from a study of regulatory and conventional T cells in RAG deficiency (dated by TCRdb to between 2016 and 2019). Study-wide context: High-throughput TCR beta sequencing was used to compare the repertoire diversity and composition of Treg, conventional CD4+ and CD8+ T cells between RAG-deficient patients and healthy controls. What the work shows at the level of the full study, not this receptor alone: In Omenn syndrome patients, sorted CD25-high CD127-low cells may represent peripherally activated cells rather than bona fide Treg cells. Compared with control T-cell subpopulations, RAG-deficient patients had much lower Shannon entropy and higher Simpson indices. Compared with controls, Omenn syndrome and CID/AS patients had about 99-fold fewer unique TCR beta sequences in Treg cells, whereas the reduction in the other subsets was roughly 9.3-fold. Some T-cell subset analyses were not done for some subjects. All patient T-cell subsets had shorter CDR3 lengths; Omenn syndrome patients showed >75% Treg-Tconv repertoire overlap at nucleotide and amino acid level.

Libraries were constructed by the immunoSEQ multiplex PCR assay. Rearranged TCR beta chain products were amplified from genomic DNA of sorted T-cell subsets and sequenced. As for the original processing: Shannon entropy and Simpson indices were used to measure how diverse the repertoire of productive TCR beta rearrangements was. Clonal expansion was assessed by the summed frequency of the 100 most abundant productive TCR beta clonotypes among total reads. The TRB repertoires were scored with a self-reactivity index built on which amino acids appear at CDR3beta positions 6 and 7. Two-way ANOVA was used for repertoire analyses, and Student t or Mann-Whitney tests were used for flow cytometric analyses. Not all clones reach the TCRdb copy of this immuneACCESS table, which keeps in-frame sequences only. Checked studies attribute under half of the gap to unresolved V genes and leave the rest unexplained. V, J and clone size are taken as reported in that table, and D and trimming were inferred from the DNA itself. A total of roughly 35,000 clones appear in this sample, 76% of them only once. The ten largest clonotypes hold 3.4% of the sample.

Before genomic DNA was extracted, conventional CD4+ T cells were isolated from blood as CD25-low CD127-high cells. For repertoire analyses, the comparison group consisted of roughly 8 healthy control donors. This same sample was also part of a study on regulatory T cells. Drawing on the second study: For the multiplex PCR, 52 forward TRBV primers and 13 reverse TRBJ primers were used, and amplification bias was corrected with both assay-based and computational methods. Patient repertoires showed restricted unique TRB V-J pairs and skewed V and J gene usage, most marked in regulatory T cells. Between CD3G-deficient patients and healthy controls, the study compared T-cell receptor beta repertoires in sorted regulatory T cells, conventional CD4+ T cells and CD8+ T cells. Peripheral blood mononuclear cells were isolated by Ficoll density separation. Within the immunoSEQ assay, multiplex PCR amplified rearranged TRB loci from genomic DNA. TRB amplicons were sequenced using an Illumina HiSeq platform. Custom algorithms error-filtered the raw sequences and aligned the raw sequences to reference gene sequences, after which the immunoSEQ online tools were used for analysis. Frequencies of productive and nonproductive TRB rearrangements were assessed among unique sequences as well as among total sequences. Prism software was used to run t tests, Mann-Whitney tests or two-way ANOVA for comparisons between groups.

The sequence derives from a human donor in good health. The receptor chain draws on TRBV2 and TRBJ1-2; TRBD1 lines up with 7 middle nucleotides. Sequencing was performed on CD4+ effector T cells sorted from blood. The nucleotides are TGTGCCAGCAGAACCGACAGGGCAGGCGGTGGCTACACCTTC. Translated, this gives CASRTDRAGGGYTF. The entire variable domain, with the stretches around the CDR3 drawn from the reference TRBV2 and TRBJ1-2 proteins, is EPEVTQTPSHQVTQMGQEVILRCVPISNHLYFYWYRQILGQKVEFLVSFYNNEISEKSEIFDDQFSVERPDGSNFTLKIRSTKLEDSAMYFCASRTDRAGGGYTFGSGTRLTVV.